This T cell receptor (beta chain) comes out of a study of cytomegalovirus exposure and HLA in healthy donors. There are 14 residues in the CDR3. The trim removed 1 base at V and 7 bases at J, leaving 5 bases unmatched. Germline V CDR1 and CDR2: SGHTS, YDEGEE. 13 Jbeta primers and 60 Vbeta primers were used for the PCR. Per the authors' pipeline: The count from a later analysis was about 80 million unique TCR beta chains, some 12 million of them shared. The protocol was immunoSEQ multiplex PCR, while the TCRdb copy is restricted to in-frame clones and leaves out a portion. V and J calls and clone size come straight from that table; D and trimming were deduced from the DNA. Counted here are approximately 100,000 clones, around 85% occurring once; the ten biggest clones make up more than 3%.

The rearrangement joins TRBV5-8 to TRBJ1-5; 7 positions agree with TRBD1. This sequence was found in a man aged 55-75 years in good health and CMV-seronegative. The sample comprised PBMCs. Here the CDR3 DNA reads TGTGCCAGCAGCTTGTGGAGGGGGCTACAGCCCCAGCATTTT. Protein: CASSLWRGLQPQHF.